Listed below are T cell receptor beta chains from one sample, sequenced in a study of T cell changes during pregnancy in multiple sclerosis. Profiled with immunoSEQ multiplex PCR; TCRdb holds only in-frame clones, not every one. In the table there are 90,000 to 95,000 clones, approximately 92% of which are singletons. The sample here was peripheral blood, taken in the first trimester of pregnancy. All receptors derive from a female donor with multiple sclerosis, enrolled in a pregnancy study. Both conserved end residues are part of each CDR3. A D gene is named only where the DNA matches it firmly. The size entry is marked missing in some rows and otherwise reads once, few, many or a size class.

j_call,v_call,d_call,clone_size,cdr3_nt,cdr3_aa
TRBJ1-6,TRBV15,TRBD1,.,TGTGCCACCACCCAGACAGGGTTTAATTCACCCCTCCACTTT,CATTQTGFNSPLHF
TRBJ2-3,TRBV2,.,.,TGTGCCAGTCGCCCGGGATCATTTTCAGATACGCAGTATTTT,CASRPGSFSDTQYF
TRBJ2-3,TRBV5-1,TRBD1,.,TGCGCCAGCAGCTTGATGACCTTGACAGGGCGGCCTGATACGCAGTATTTT,CASSLMTLTGRPDTQYF
TRBJ2-5,TRBV29-1,.,.,TGCAGCGTTGAAGGCCGGGTTTATGGGGAGACCCAGTACTTC,CSVEGRVYGETQYF
TRBJ2-7,TRBV7-8,.,.,TGTGCCAGCAGCTCTCCGGAAGGCGGGGGCGAAGGGGAGCAGTACTTC,CASSSPEGGGEGEQYF
TRBJ1-6,TRBV6-5,.,.,TGTGCCAGCAGTCGACAGGTGCGTTCACCCCTCCACTTT,CASSRQVRSPLHF
TRBJ1-2,TRBV15,.,.,TGTGCCACCAGCAGAGCAAGACAGTGGAAGCCTATGGGCTACACCTTC,CATSRARQWKPMGYTF
TRBJ1-2,TRBV6-4,.,.,TGTGCCAGCAGTGACTCGATACGGGGAAAAGGCTACACCTTC,CASSDSIRGKGYTF
TRBJ2-2,TRBV6-1,TRBD1,.,TGTGCCAGCAAAAGGACAGGGGACGTCGGGGAGCTGTTTTTT,CASKRTGDVGELFF
TRBJ2-3,TRBV6-6,.,.,TGTGCCAGCAGTTACCCCCAGGCGGGTAGCACAGATACGCAGTATTTT,CASSYPQAGSTDTQYF
TRBJ2-7,TRBV19,TRBD2,.,TGTGCCAGTGGTGATAGCGGGGGGCTCTCCTACGAGCAGTACTTC,CASGDSGGLSYEQYF
TRBJ1-1,TRBV29-1,.,.,TGCAGCGTAAGAGGAGGCGTCACTGAAGCTTTCTTT,CSVRGGVTEAFF
TRBJ1-5,TRBV5-5,.,.,TGTGCCAGCAGCTTGGGGGCTTGGCAGCCCCAGCATTTT,CASSLGAWQPQHF
TRBJ1-4,TRBV4-1,.,.,TGCGCCAGCAGCCAAGTGGCAGCTGGAGTGGAGAAACTGTTTTTT,CASSQVAAGVEKLFF
TRBJ1-6,TRBV7-8,.,.,TGTGCCAGCAGATCACGGACCGTCTATTCAGGGGCCTCCTATAATTCACCCCTCCACTTT,CASRSRTVYSGASYNSPLHF
TRBJ2-3,TRBV7-9,.,.,TGTGCCAGCCTAAAACAGGGAAGCACAGATACGCAGTATTTT,CASLKQGSTDTQYF
TRBJ2-1,TRBV7-9,TRBD2,.,TGTGCCAGCAGCCCGCGGGGACTAGCGGGGGGGCGTTTTCGAGATGAGCAGTTCTTC,CASSPRGLAGGRFRDEQFF
TRBJ1-3,TRBV13,.,once,TGTGCCAGCAGCCCAAACCAACAGGGCCACTCTGGAAACACCATATATTTT,CASSPNQQGHSGNTIYF
TRBJ1-2,TRBV28,.,.,TGTGCCAGCAGTTTAGACGCCCGGACAAACGCATATGGCTACACCTTC,CASSLDARTNAYGYTF
TRBJ1-2,TRBV4-1,TRBD1,once,TGCGCCAGCAGCGACACCGGGACAGCTAACTATGGCTACACCTTC,CASSDTGTANYGYTF
TRBJ2-3,TRBV18,TRBD2,.,TGTGCCAGCTCCAGAGGGACTAGCGGGGGGGCCGGCACAGATACGCAGTATTTT,CASSRGTSGGAGTDTQYF
TRBJ2-5,TRBV5-6,.,.,TGTGCCAGCAGCCCCGGACAGACAGCCCGCGGGACCCAGTACTTC,CASSPGQTARGTQYF
TRBJ2-7,TRBV5-4,TRBD1,.,TGTGCCAGTGGTGACAGGGCGGTGCCCTACGAGCAGTACTTC,CASGDRAVPYEQYF
TRBJ1-2,TRBV6-1,.,.,TGTGCCAGCAGTGATAGTTTCTATGGCTACACCTTC,CASSDSFYGYTF
TRBJ2-7,TRBV19,TRBD2,.,TGTGCCAGTAGTAACCTAGCGGGGGCCGCGGGGGCGGAGCAGTACTTC,CASSNLAGAAGAEQYF
TRBJ2-7,TRBV7-8,.,.,TGTGCCAGCAGCTTAATTCAGGAATACGAGCAGTACTTC,CASSLIQEYEQYF
TRBJ2-7,TRBV27,.,.,TGTGCCAGCAGTTTATACGGGTACTACGAGCAGTACTTC,CASSLYGYYEQYF
TRBJ2-1,TRBV5-4,.,once,TGTGCCAGCAGCCCGGGGTCTGGACTAAGATACAATGAGCAGTTCTTC,CASSPGSGLRYNEQFF
TRBJ1-3,TRBV5-6,.,.,TGTGCCAGCAGCTTGGGTGTAAGGGGAACTCCTGGAAACACCATATATTTT,CASSLGVRGTPGNTIYF
TRBJ2-3,TRBV5-4,.,.,TGTGCCAGCAGCTTGGGGAGCGGTAGCACAGATACGCAGTATTTT,CASSLGSGSTDTQYF
TRBJ2-7,TRBV5-5,.,.,TGTGCCAGCAGCTTGGCGGAGCCGGAGCAGTACTTC,CASSLAEPEQYF
TRBJ1-1,TRBV5-1,TRBD1,.,TGCGCCAGCAGCTTGGGCTTCACAGGGGAGACTGAAGCTTTCTTT,CASSLGFTGETEAFF
TRBJ2-3,TRBV10-3,.,.,TGTGCCATCAGTGACGGGTTGGATACGCAGTATTTT,CAISDGLDTQYF
TRBJ1-3,TRBV6-5,.,.,TGTGCCAGCAGTTATAGTTTACCTAACTCTGGAAACACCATATATTTT,CASSYSLPNSGNTIYF
TRBJ1-3,TRBV19,.,.,TGTGCCAGTACCCAGTACAGCTCTGGAAACACCATATATTTT,CASTQYSSGNTIYF
TRBJ1-5,TRBV19,TRBD1,once,TGTGCCAGTAGTATAGATATTACGATAATCACCGGGACAGCTGATCAGCCCCAGCATTTT,CASSIDITIITGTADQPQHF
TRBJ2-1,TRBV6-5,.,.,TGTGCCAGTCAGCCAGGATACTCCTACAATGAGCAGTTCTTC,CASQPGYSYNEQFF
TRBJ2-1,TRBV25-1,TRBD2,.,TGTGCCAGCAGTGAATATCTAGCGGGGTTCTTAAATGAGCAGTTCTTC,CASSEYLAGFLNEQFF
TRBJ2-6,TRBV5-1,.,.,TGCGCCAGCAGCCATGGGGGCTCCAACTCTGGGGCCAACGTCCTGACTTTC,CASSHGGSNSGANVLTF
TRBJ2-5,TRBV2,TRBD2,.,TGTGCCAGCAGGCCCCGGATAGCGGGGCCCCAAGAGACCCAGTACTTC,CASRPRIAGPQETQYF
TRBJ2-3,TRBV9,TRBD2,.,TGTGCCAGCAGCGCGTCTGGCGGGGGGTTCACAGATACGCAGTATTTT,CASSASGGGFTDTQYF
TRBJ2-1,TRBV9,.,.,TGTGCCAGCAGTCCCGGGACCTACAATGAGCAGTTCTTC,CASSPGTYNEQFF
TRBJ1-2,TRBV13,TRBD1,.,TGTGCCAGCAGTCAGGGTGGACAGGGATACACCTTC,CASSQGGQGYTF
TRBJ2-1,TRBV6-5,.,.,TGTGCCAGCAGTTATGGGGGGGCGGGCAATGAGCAGTTCTTC,CASSYGGAGNEQFF
TRBJ2-3,TRBV9,TRBD2,.,TGTGCCAGCAGCGTACCCACTAGCGGGGCTAGCACAGATACGCAGTATTTT,CASSVPTSGASTDTQYF
TRBJ2-2,TRBV5-6,.,.,TGTGCCAGCAGCTTGGATCCTAACGGGGAGCTGTTTTTT,CASSLDPNGELFF
TRBJ1-5,TRBV7-9,TRBD1,.,TGTGCCAGCAGCCGCACCGGACAGGGCGGTCAGCCCCAGCATTTT,CASSRTGQGGQPQHF
TRBJ1-6,TRBV7-9,TRBD1,.,TGTGCCAGCAGCTGGCAGGGGGCTGAGAATTCACCCCTCCACTTT,CASSWQGAENSPLHF
TRBJ1-3,TRBV11-1,TRBD1,.,TGTGCCAGCAGCTCGGGCGGGACAGGAGACTCTGGAAACACCATATATTTT,CASSSGGTGDSGNTIYF
TRBJ1-2,TRBV10-3,.,.,TGTGCCATCAGCCCAGGGAAAACGGACTATGGCTACACCTTC,CAISPGKTDYGYTF